This TCR beta chain was profiled in a study of T cell responses to AZD1222 COVID-19 vaccine. Worth noting for this clone: Its antigen remains unknown.

TCRdb keeps only in-frame clones here, not all; method: immunoSEQ multiplex PCR. The sample yields about 140,000 clones, over 90% seen once. Second-dose timings of about 4 or about 12 weeks were pooled. Study results and caveats: Once two AZD1222 doses were given, Spike-specific TCR breadth and depth went up. White British ancestry dominated among donors, who included more females, and clonal diversity was possibly underestimated. Repertoires were obtained only post-peak T cell response.

This CDR3 region has 12 residues. CDR1 is SQVTM and CDR2 is ANQGSEA in the germline V gene. Trimming stripped 5 bases from V and 0 bases from J, with 5 bases between. The sequenced sample was peripheral blood, obtained 28 days after the second AZD1222 dose. This rearrangement joins TRBV29-1 to TRBJ1-3; no definite D call. The TCR was taken from an adult who received the AZD1222 COVID-19 vaccine. The CDR3 bases are TGCAGCGTTCAGTCCTCTGGAAACACCATATATTTT. This codes for CSVQSSGNTIYF.